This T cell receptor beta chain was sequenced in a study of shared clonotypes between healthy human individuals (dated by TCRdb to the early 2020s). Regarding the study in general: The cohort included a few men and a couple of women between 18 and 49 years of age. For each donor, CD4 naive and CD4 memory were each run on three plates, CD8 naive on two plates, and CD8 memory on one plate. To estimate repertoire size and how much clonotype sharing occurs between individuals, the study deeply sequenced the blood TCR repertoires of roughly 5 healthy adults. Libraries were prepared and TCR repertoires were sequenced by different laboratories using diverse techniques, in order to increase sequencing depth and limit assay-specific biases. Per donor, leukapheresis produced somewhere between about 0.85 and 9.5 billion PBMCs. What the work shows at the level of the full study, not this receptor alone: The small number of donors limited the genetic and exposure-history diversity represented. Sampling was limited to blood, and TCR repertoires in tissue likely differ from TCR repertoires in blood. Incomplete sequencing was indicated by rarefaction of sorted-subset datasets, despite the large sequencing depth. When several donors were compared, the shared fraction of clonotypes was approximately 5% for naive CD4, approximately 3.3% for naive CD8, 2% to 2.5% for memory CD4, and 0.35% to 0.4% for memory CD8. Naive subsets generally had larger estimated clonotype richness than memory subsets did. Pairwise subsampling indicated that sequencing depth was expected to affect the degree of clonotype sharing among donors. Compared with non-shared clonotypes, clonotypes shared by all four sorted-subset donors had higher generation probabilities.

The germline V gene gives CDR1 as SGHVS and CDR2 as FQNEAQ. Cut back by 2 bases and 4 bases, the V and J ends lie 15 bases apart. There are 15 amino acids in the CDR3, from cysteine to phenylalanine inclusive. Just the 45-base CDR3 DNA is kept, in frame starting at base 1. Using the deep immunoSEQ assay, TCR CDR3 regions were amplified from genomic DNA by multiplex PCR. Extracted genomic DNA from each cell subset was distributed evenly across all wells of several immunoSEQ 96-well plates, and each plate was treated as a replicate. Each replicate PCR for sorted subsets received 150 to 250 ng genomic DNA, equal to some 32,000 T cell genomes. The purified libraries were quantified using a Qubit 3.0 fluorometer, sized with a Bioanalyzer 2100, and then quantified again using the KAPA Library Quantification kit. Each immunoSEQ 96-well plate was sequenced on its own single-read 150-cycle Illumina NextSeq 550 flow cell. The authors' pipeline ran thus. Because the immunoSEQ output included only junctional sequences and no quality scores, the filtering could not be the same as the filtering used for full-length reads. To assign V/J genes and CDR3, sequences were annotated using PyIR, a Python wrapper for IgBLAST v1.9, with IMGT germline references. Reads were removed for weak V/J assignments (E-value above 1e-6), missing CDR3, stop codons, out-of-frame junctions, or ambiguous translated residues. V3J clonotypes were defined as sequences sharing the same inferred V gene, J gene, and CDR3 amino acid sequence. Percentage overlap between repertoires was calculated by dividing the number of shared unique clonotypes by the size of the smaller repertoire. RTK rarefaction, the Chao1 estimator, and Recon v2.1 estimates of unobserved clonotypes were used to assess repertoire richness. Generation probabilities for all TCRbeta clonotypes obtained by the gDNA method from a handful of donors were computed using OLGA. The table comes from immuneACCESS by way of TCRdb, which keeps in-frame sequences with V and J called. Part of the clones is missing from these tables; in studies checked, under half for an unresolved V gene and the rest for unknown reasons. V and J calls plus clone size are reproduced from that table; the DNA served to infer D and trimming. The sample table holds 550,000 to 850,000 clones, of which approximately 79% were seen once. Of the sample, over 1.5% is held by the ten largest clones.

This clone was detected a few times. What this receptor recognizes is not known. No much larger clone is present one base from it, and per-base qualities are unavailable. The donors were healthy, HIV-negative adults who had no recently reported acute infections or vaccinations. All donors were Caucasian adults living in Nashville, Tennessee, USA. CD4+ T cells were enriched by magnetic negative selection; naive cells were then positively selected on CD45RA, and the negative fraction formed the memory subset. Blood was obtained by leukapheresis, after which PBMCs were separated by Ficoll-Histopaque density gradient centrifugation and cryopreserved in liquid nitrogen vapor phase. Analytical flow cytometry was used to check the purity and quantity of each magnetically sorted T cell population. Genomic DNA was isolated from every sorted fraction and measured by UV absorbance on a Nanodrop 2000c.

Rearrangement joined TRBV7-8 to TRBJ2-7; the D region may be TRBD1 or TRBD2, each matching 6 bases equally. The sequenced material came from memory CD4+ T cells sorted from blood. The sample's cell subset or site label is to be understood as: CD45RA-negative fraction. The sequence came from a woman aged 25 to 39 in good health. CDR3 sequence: CASSLSGAQVYEQYF. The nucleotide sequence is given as TGTGCCAGCAGCTTATCGGGGGCTCAAGTGTACGAGCAGTACTTC.